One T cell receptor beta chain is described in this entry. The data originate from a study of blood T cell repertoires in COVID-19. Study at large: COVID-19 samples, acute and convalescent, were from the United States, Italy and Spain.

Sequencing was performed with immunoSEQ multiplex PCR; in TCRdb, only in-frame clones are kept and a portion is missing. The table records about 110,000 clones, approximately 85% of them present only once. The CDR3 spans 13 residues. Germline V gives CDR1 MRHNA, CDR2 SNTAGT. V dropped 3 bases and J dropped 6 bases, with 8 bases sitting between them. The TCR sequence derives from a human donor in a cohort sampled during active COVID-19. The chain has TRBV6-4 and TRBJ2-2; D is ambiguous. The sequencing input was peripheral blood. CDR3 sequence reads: CASSEFDSGELFF. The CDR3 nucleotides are TGTGCCAGCAGTGAGTTTGACTCCGGGGAGCTGTTTTTT.